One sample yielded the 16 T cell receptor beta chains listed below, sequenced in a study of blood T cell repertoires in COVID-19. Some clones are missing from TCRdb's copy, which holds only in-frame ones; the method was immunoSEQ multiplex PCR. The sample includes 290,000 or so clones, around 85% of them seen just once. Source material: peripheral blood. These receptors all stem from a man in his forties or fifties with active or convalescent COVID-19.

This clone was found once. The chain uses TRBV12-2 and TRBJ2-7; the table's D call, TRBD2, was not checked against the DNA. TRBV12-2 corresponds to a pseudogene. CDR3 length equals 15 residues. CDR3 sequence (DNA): TGTGCAGCCCGGACTAGCGGGAGACTCGCCTACGAGCAGTACTTC. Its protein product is CAARTSGRLAYEQYF.

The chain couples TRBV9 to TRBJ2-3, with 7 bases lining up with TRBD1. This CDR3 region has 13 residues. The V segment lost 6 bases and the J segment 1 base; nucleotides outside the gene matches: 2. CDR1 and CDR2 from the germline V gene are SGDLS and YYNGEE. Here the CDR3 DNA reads TGTGCCAGCAAGCAGGGGGGCACAGATACGCAGTATTTT. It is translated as CASKQGGTDTQYF.

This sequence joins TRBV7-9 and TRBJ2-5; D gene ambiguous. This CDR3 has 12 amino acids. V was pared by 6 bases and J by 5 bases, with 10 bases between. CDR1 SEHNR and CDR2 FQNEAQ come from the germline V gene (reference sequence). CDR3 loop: CASSQATETQYF. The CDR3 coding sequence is TGTGCCAGCAGTCAGGCAACTGAGACCCAGTACTTC.

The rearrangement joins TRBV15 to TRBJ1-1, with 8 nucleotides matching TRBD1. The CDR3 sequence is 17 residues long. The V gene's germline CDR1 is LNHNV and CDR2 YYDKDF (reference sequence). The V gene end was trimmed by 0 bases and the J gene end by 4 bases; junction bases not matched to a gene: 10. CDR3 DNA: TGTGCCACCAGCAGAGATCCGAACAGGGGGACGGGCACTGAAGCTTTCTTT. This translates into CATSRDPNRGTGTEAFF.

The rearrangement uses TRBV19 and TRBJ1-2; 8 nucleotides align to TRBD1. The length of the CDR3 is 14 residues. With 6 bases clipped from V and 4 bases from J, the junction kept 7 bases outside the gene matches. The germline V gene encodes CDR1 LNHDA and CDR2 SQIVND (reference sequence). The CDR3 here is CASRPADRAYGYTF. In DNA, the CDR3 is TGTGCCAGTAGGCCGGCGGACAGGGCCTATGGCTACACCTTC.

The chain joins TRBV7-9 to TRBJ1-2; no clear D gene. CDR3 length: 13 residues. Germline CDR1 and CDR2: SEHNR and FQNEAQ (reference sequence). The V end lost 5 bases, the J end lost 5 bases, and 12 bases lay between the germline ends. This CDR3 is CASSPWAEYGYTF. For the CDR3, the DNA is TGTGCCAGCAGCCCATGGGCCGAGTATGGCTACACCTTC.

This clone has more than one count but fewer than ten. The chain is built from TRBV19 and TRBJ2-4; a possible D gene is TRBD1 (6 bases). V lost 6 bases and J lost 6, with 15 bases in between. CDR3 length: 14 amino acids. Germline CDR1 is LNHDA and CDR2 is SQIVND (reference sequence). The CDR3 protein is CASSLRDTVNIQYF. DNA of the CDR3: TGTGCCAGTAGCCTCCGGGACACAGTAAACATTCAGTACTTC.

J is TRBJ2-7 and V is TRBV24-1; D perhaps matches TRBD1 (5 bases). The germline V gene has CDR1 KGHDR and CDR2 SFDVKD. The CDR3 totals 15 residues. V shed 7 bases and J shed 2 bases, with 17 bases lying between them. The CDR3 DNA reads TGTGCCACCAGGGACCGTCTGGCAGGGCCCTACGAGCAGTACTTC. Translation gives CATRDRLAGPYEQYF.

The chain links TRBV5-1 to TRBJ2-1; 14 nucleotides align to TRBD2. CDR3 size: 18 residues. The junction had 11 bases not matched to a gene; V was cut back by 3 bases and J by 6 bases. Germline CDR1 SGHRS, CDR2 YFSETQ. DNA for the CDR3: TGCGCCAGCAGCTACGGGACTAGCGGGAGTCCGGCCATCAATGAGCAGTTCTTC. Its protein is CASSYGTSGSPAINEQFF.

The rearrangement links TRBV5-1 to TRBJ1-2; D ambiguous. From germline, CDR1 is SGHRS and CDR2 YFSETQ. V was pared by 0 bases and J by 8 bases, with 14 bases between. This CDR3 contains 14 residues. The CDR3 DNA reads TGCGCCAGCAGCTTGGCGCAGGCCGAGCTGGGCTACACCTTC. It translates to CASSLAQAELGYTF.

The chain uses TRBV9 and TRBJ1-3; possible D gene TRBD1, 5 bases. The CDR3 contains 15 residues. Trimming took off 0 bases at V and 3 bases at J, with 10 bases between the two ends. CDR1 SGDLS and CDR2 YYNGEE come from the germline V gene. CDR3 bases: TGTGCCAGCAGCGTAGGTCCAGGGCGTGGAAACACCATATATTTT. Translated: CASSVGPGRGNTIYF.

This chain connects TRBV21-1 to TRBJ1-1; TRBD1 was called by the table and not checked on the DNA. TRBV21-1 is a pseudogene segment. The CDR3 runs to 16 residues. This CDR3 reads CASTKGTDNMNTEAFF. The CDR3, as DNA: TGTGCCAGCACCAAAGGGACAGATAACATGAACACTGAAGCTTTCTTT.

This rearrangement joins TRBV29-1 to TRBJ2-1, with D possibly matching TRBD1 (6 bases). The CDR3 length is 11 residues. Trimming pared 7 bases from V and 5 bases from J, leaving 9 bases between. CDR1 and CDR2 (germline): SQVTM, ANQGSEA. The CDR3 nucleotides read TGCAGCGGGGACACAAACAATGAGCAGTTCTTC. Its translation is CSGDTNNEQFF.

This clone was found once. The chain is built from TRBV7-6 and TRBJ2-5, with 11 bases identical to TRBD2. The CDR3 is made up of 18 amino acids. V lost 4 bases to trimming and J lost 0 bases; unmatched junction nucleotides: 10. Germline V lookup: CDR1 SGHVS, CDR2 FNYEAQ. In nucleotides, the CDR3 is TGTGCCAGCAGCTCCCGGGCCTTAGCGGGGGGGTACCAAGAGACCCAGTACTTC. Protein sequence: CASSSRALAGGYQETQYF.

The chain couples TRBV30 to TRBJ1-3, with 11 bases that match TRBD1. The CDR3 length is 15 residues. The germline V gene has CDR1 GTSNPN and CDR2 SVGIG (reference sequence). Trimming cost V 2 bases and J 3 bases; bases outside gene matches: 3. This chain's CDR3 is CAWSLGQGGGNTIYF. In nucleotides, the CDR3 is TGTGCCTGGAGTCTGGGACAGGGGGGTGGAAACACCATATATTTT.

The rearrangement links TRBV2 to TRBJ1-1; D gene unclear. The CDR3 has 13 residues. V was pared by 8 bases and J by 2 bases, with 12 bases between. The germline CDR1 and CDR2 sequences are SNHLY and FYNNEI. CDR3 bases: TGTGCCAGCCAGTACTACACCAACACTGAAGCTTTCTTT. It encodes CASQYYTNTEAFF.